These 14 T cell receptor beta chains were all obtained from the same sample, sequenced in a study of blood T cell repertoires in COVID-19 (dated by TCRdb to between 2020 and 2021). Library preparation was by the immunoSEQ multiplex PCR assay. Drawn from immuneACCESS, this table holds only the in-frame rearrangements with V and J called that TCRdb kept. Clones are partly lost; checked studies trace under half to an unresolved V gene and leave the rest unexplained. Here the sample has approximately 250,000 clones; approximately 90% occur a single time. The ten largest clones take up roughly 3.9% of the sample. The sample comprised PBMCs or T cells enriched from blood (not recorded which). These receptors were taken from a woman between 25 and 40 years old with acute COVID-19.

This CDR3 is CASSSDSNEQFF. The CDR3 coding sequence is TGTGCCAGCAGTTCGGACAGTAATGAGCAGTTCTTC. The chain links TRBV2 to TRBJ2-1, with D perhaps TRBD1 (6 bases). The V and J ends lost 5 bases and 7 bases respectively, with 9 bases between them. CDR1 SNHLY and CDR2 FYNNEI come from the germline V gene. CDR3 length equals 12 residues.

This chain uses TRBV13 with TRBJ1-6; 11 positions agree with TRBD1. The V and J ends lost 2 bases and 5 bases, in that order; junction bases with no gene match: 8. Looked up from germline, CDR1 is PRHDT and CDR2 is FYEKMQ (reference sequence). This CDR3 is built from 18 residues. The CDR3 nucleotides are TGTGCCAGCAGCTTATCCCGGACAGGGGGCGCTCATAATTCACCCCTCCACTTT. This sequence encodes CASSLSRTGGAHNSPLHF. The complete variable domain, with remaining parts taken from reference TRBV13 and TRBJ1-6, reads AAGVIQSPRHLIKEKRETATLKCYPIPRHDTVYWYQQGPGQDPQFLISFYEKMQSDKGSIPDRFSAQQFSDYHSELNMSSLELGDSALYFCASSLSRTGGAHNSPLHFGNGTRLTVT.

J is TRBJ2-7 and V is TRBV27; 8 bases fit TRBD2. Trimming cost V 2 bases and J 2 bases; bases outside gene matches: 2. CDR1 and CDR2 (germline): MNHEY, SMNVEV (reference sequence). The CDR3 is 14 amino acids. CDR3 sequence (DNA): TGTGCCAGCAGTTTACGCGGGGGGACCTACGAGCAGTACTTC. Its translation is CASSLRGGTYEQYF.

V gene TRBV14 combines with J gene TRBJ2-1; 8 positions agree with TRBD2. V was clipped by 1 base and J by 9 bases; unmatched bases: 8. The CDR3 runs 15 residues. CDR1 SGHDN and CDR2 FVKESK come from the germline V gene. CDR3 protein: CASSQAGTRLGEQFF. The CDR3 DNA is TGTGCCAGCAGCCAAGCCGGGACTAGGCTTGGTGAGCAGTTCTTC.

The chain recombines TRBV7-3 with TRBJ2-1, with 7 nucleotides matching TRBD2. The ends lost 4 bases at V and 8 bases at J; junction bases unmatched: 11. The CDR3 runs 15 residues. Germline-derived CDR1 and CDR2 are SGHTA and FQGTGA. This CDR3 reads CASSSRGGEGYEQFF. The CDR3 DNA reads TGTGCCAGCAGCTCCCGTGGGGGGGAAGGCTATGAGCAGTTCTTC.

This clone was detected only a few times. The chain combines TRBV19 with TRBJ2-7, with TRBD1 identical over 10 bases. This CDR3 has 16 amino acids. J was trimmed by 2 bases and V by 4 bases; bases with no gene match: 8. In germline, CDR1 is LNHDA, CDR2 SQIVND (reference sequence). CDR3 loop: CASSNLRDRGTYEQYF. In DNA form, the CDR3 reads TGTGCCAGTAGTAATCTACGGGACAGGGGAACCTACGAGCAGTACTTC.

V usage is TRBV11-2 and J usage is TRBJ2-7, with a possible D match to TRBD2 (6 bases). The V and J ends lost 4 bases and 6 bases respectively, with 19 bases between them. Germline-derived CDR1 and CDR2 are SGHAT and FQNNGV. The CDR3 consists of 15 residues. As DNA, the CDR3 is TGTGCCAGCAGCTCTCTAGCGTACCAAGGCGGCGAGCAGTACTTC. Translated: CASSSLAYQGGEQYF.

V and J are TRBV25-1 and TRBJ2-1; D might be TRBD1 (5 bases). The germline CDR1 and CDR2 sequences are MGHDK and SYGVNS. This CDR3 contains 12 residues. V lost 6 bases, J lost 4 bases, and 7 bases lay in between. The CDR3, as DNA: TGTGCCAGCAGAGGGGATTACAATGAGCAGTTCTTC. It is translated as CASRGDYNEQFF.

The chain recombines TRBV5-1 with TRBJ2-1; TRBD2 aligns across 9 bases. V dropped 5 bases and J dropped 3; count of bases not matched to a gene: 9. This CDR3 region has 16 residues. CDR1 and CDR2 from the germline V gene are SGHRS and YFSETQ. The CDR3 sequence is CASRSRGTSHYNEQFF. The CDR3 DNA sequence: TGCGCCAGCAGGTCGCGCGGGACTAGCCACTACAATGAGCAGTTCTTC.

The V and J genes are TRBV27 and TRBJ2-1, with D perhaps TRBD2 (5 bases). Germline CDR1 and CDR2: MNHEY and SMNVEV (reference sequence). V lost 6 bases, J lost 4 bases, and 10 bases lay in between. The CDR3 has 13 amino acids. The CDR3 sequence: CASSPPGYNEQFF. DNA of the CDR3: TGTGCCAGCAGCCCCCCGGGGTACAATGAGCAGTTCTTC.

The V call is TRBV27, the J call TRBJ2-1; TRBD2 agrees at 9 bases. The CDR3 contains 15 residues. V trimming: 6 bases; J trimming: 3 bases; junction bases outside the gene matches: 6. From germline, CDR1 is MNHEY and CDR2 SMNVEV (reference sequence). The CDR3 loop reads CASRRTSAYYNEQFF. CDR3 nucleotide sequence: TGTGCCAGCAGAAGGACTAGCGCTTACTACAATGAGCAGTTCTTC.

The chain combines TRBV5-1 with TRBJ2-5; 8 nucleotides agree with TRBD1. V shed 2 bases and J 3 bases; nucleotides not matched to a gene: 3. Germline CDR1 is SGHRS and CDR2 is YFSETQ. The CDR3 contains 14 residues. CDR3 sequence: CASSLAGGKETQYF. CDR3 sequence (DNA): TGCGCCAGCAGCTTAGCAGGGGGCAAAGAGACCCAGTACTTC.

This clone appeared a single time. The chain has TRBV7-3 and TRBJ2-3, with TRBD2 identical over 16 bases. The germline V gene has CDR1 SGHTA and CDR2 FQGTGA. Germline trimming cut 5 bases from V and 7 bases from J; bases unmatched to any gene: 6. This CDR3 comprises 16 residues. The CDR3 here is CASSPGTSGRAYTQYF. DNA of the CDR3: TGTGCCAGCAGCCCCGGGACTAGCGGGAGGGCTTATACGCAGTATTTT.

The chain carries TRBV10-3 and TRBJ1-3; D not certain. The V end was cut by 4 bases, the J end by 0 bases, with 10 bases between. This CDR3 comprises 15 residues. CDR1 ENHRY and CDR2 SYGVKD come from the germline V gene. The CDR3: CAISATEASGNTIYF. The CDR3 DNA reads TGTGCCATCAGTGCTACCGAAGCCTCTGGAAACACCATATATTTT.